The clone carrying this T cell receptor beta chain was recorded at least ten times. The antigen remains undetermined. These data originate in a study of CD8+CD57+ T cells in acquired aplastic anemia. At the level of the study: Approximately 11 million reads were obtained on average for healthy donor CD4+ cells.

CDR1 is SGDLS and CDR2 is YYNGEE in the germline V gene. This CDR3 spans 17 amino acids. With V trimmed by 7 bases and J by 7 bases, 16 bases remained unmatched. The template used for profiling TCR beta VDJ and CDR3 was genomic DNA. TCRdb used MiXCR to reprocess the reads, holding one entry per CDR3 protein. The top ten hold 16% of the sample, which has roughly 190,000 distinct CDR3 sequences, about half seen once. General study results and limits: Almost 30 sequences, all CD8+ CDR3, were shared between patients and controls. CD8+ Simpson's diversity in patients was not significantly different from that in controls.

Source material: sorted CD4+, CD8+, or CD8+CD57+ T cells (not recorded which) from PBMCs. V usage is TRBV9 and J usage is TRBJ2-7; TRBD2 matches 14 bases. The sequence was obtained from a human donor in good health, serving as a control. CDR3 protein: CASSRGLAGGTGWEQYF. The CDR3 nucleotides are TGTGCCAGCTCACGAGGACTAGCGGGGGGAACCGGGTGGGAGCAGTACTTC.